One and the same sample provided the 27 T cell receptor beta chains below, sequenced in a study of cytomegalovirus exposure and HLA in healthy donors (dated 2017 in TCRdb). Receptor libraries were prepared by the immunoSEQ multiplex PCR assay. The multiplex PCR relied on a mix of 60 forward primers for TCR Vbeta segments and 13 reverse primers for TCR Jbeta segments. Sourced from immuneACCESS, this table was stored by TCRdb with only in-frame sequences that have V and J called. A share of the clones is absent; for the studies checked, an unresolved V gene accounts for under half, and the remainder has no known explanation. The sample records some 200,000 clones, 75% to 85% of which are singletons. 2.5% to 3.5% of the sample comes from the top ten. Sequenced: PBMCs. The receptors derive from a woman aged 60 to 75 in good health and CMV-seropositive.

V and J are TRBV28 and TRBJ2-2; D is unclear. Trimming left V 1 base short and J 5 bases short, with 2 bases between. Germline loops: CDR1 MDHEN, CDR2 SYDVKM. This CDR3 has 12 amino acids. CDR3 sequence (DNA): TGTGCCAGCAGTTTATCGACCGGGGAGCTGTTTTTT. The encoded protein is CASSLSTGELFF.

V gene TRBV20-1 combines with J gene TRBJ1-1, with D hard to call. Per the germline V gene, CDR1 is DFQATT and CDR2 is SNEGSKA (reference sequence). V was shortened by 5 bases and J by 10 bases, with 14 bases between the two germline ends. The CDR3 totals 11 residues. CDR3 DNA sequence: TGCAGTGCTCAGAGAGGTCGGGGAGCTTTCTTT. Translating gives CSAQRGRGAFF.

The genes are TRBV27 and TRBJ1-4; D possibly corresponds to TRBD1 (5 bases). In germline, CDR1 is MNHEY, CDR2 SMNVEV (reference sequence). The V end lost 8 bases, the J end lost 8 bases, and 15 bases lay between the germline ends. CDR3 size: 13 residues. The CDR3 DNA sequence: TGTGCCAGCTCCAGGACACTACTAGAAAAACTGTTTTTT. This sequence encodes CASSRTLLEKLFF.

The chain carries TRBV18 and TRBJ2-3; 9 bases line up with TRBD1. The CDR3 is 15 amino acids. V dropped 6 bases and J dropped 3; count of bases not matched to a gene: 7. The germline V gene encodes CDR1 KGHSH and CDR2 LQKENI. The CDR3 is CASSPTGGWTDTQYF. CDR3 DNA: TGTGCCAGCTCCCCGACAGGGGGATGGACAGATACGCAGTATTTT.

V and J are TRBV13 and TRBJ2-7; tentative D call: TRBD2 (5 bases). The J call may not be correct, given that the DNA end is closer to TRBJ2-5. Germline CDR1 PRHDT, CDR2 FYEKMQ (reference sequence). This CDR3 spans 13 amino acids. The CDR3 protein is CASSLSGRETQYF. CDR3 bases: TGTGCCAGCAGCTTATCGGGGAGAGAGACCCAGTACTTC.

The V gene is TRBV7-2, the J gene TRBJ2-5; 12 bases line up with TRBD2. Germline CDR1 reads SGHTA; CDR2 reads FQGNSA. J lost 2 bases, V lost 6 bases, and 1 base had no gene match. The CDR3 runs 14 residues. CDR3 sequence: CASRLAGGQETQYF. The CDR3 nucleotides are TGTGCCAGCAGACTAGCGGGGGGTCAAGAGACCCAGTACTTC.

The V gene is TRBV5-1, the J gene TRBJ1-1, with 10 positions matching TRBD1. The V gene's germline CDR1 is SGHRS and CDR2 YFSETQ. The CDR3 extends over 15 amino acids. Trimming took 4 bases from V and 9 from J; bases not matched to a gene: 12. The CDR3 DNA reads TGCGCCAGCAGCACCTCCGGGACAGGGGATTGGAAAGCTTTCTTT. It encodes CASSTSGTGDWKAFF.

The chain's CDR3 is CASSPGGTNTEAFF. CDR3 DNA sequence: TGTGCCAGCAGCCCTGGAGGGACGAACACTGAAGCTTTCTTT. The chain recombines TRBV7-2 with TRBJ1-1, with D possibly TRBD1 on 5 matching bases. The CDR3 loop spans 14 amino acids. Deletions cut 5 bases from V and 1 base from J, with 11 bases between. The germline V gene has CDR1 SGHTA and CDR2 FQGNSA.

The rearrangement uses TRBV29-1 and TRBJ1-2; D ambiguous. The V gene's germline CDR1 is SQVTM and CDR2 ANQGSEA. The CDR3 totals 11 residues. The V and J ends lost 3 bases and 4 bases respectively, with 6 bases between them. The DNA for the CDR3 is TGCAGCGTTGATCCCAGCTATGGCTACACCTTC. Translated: CSVDPSYGYTF.

J is TRBJ2-5 and V is TRBV4-2, with 8 nucleotides matching TRBD1. The CDR3 runs 13 residues. From germline, CDR1 is LGHNA and CDR2 YNFKEQ. V lost 6 bases, J lost 5 bases, and 5 bases stayed unmatched. CDR3 amino acids: CASSTDRDETQYF. The CDR3 bases are TGTGCCAGCAGTACGGACAGGGATGAGACCCAGTACTTC.

This clone was seen just once. This sequence joins TRBV5-1 and TRBJ2-7, with D possibly TRBD2 on 5 matching bases. V was trimmed by 4 bases and J by 5 bases, leaving 16 bases between them. Germline-derived CDR1 and CDR2 are SGHRS and YFSETQ. This CDR3 has 14 amino acids. The CDR3 DNA reads as TGCGCCAGCAGCGCGTCGGGAAGGAAGAACGAGCAGTACTTC. Protein sequence: CASSASGRKNEQYF.

V usage is TRBV30 and J usage is TRBJ2-3; tentative D call: TRBD2 (7 bases). The CDR3 loop spans 16 amino acids. Germline V gene data show CDR1 as GTSNPN and CDR2 as SVGIG (reference sequence). The germline V and J ends were trimmed by 6 bases and 0 bases, with 19 bases remaining between them. The CDR3 loop is CACAMGASGSTDTQYF. The CDR3 coding sequence is TGTGCCTGCGCTATGGGGGCTAGCGGTAGCACAGATACGCAGTATTTT. The full variable domain, its missing parts supplied by reference TRBV30 and TRBJ2-3, is SQTIHQWPATLVQPVGSPLSLECTVEGTSNPNLYWYRQAAGRGLQLLFYSVGIGQISSEVPQNLSASRPQDRQFILSSKKLLLSDSGFYLCACAMGASGSTDTQYFGPGTRLTVL.

This clone was picked up a small number of times. The rearrangement uses TRBV10-3 and TRBJ1-5; 8 nucleotides agree with TRBD1. Germline loops: CDR1 ENHRY, CDR2 SYGVKD. The V gene end was trimmed by 2 bases and the J gene end by 5 bases; junction bases not matched to a gene: 5. The CDR3 runs 15 residues. This chain's CDR3 is CAISEAGGADQPQHF. In DNA, the CDR3 is TGTGCCATCAGTGAGGCAGGGGGCGCGGATCAGCCCCAGCATTTT.

Here the CDR3 DNA reads TGCGCCAGCAGCCCCGGGAGCAGCCTGAACAATGAGCAGTTCTTC. This codes for CASSPGSSLNNEQFF. This chain joins TRBV5-1 and TRBJ2-1; a possible D gene is TRBD2 (6 bases). This CDR3 comprises 15 residues. V gave up 4 bases and J gave up 5 bases, with 16 bases separating them. Germline CDR1 and CDR2: SGHRS and YFSETQ.

The gene calls are TRBV9 and TRBJ2-3; TRBD2 matches at 10 bases. This CDR3 has 15 amino acids. V trimming: 4 bases; J trimming: 4 bases; junction bases outside the gene matches: 6. CDR1 is SGDLS, CDR2 YYNGEE, per germline. For the CDR3, the DNA is TGTGCCAGCAGCTCAGCGGGGGGGCAATCAGATACGCAGTATTTT. Residues: CASSSAGGQSDTQYF.

The V gene is TRBV11-2, the J gene TRBJ1-2, with D unclear. V lost 2 bases and J lost 4, with 17 bases in between. Germline V lookup: CDR1 SGHAT, CDR2 FQNNGV. The CDR3 runs 16 residues. CDR3 coding DNA: TGTGCCAGCAGCTTAAGTTCGCCGCCAGCGGGCTATGGCTACACCTTC. It codes for CASSLSSPPAGYGYTF.

The chain uses TRBV7-9 and TRBJ2-1; 9 positions match TRBD2. Trimming took 8 bases from V and 0 from J; bases not matched to a gene: 8. Germline CDR1 SEHNR, CDR2 FQNEAQ (reference sequence). This CDR3 contains 16 residues. The CDR3: CASELAGVSSYNEQFF. CDR3 DNA sequence: TGTGCCAGCGAACTAGCGGGCGTTAGCTCCTACAATGAGCAGTTCTTC.

The gene calls are TRBV7-2 and TRBJ2-7, with a weak D call TRBD1 (6 bases). The CDR3 is 15 amino acids. Per the germline V gene, CDR1 is SGHTA and CDR2 is FQGNSA. V was trimmed by 0 bases and J by 4 bases, leaving 13 bases between them. This chain's CDR3 is CASSLAVGAQYEQYF. The CDR3 nucleotides read TGTGCCAGCAGCTTAGCGGTGGGGGCGCAGTACGAGCAGTACTTC.

The gene calls are TRBV5-1 and TRBJ1-2, with TRBD1 matching 9 bases. Germline CDR1 reads SGHRS; CDR2 reads YFSETQ. This CDR3 comprises 16 residues. The ends lost 4 bases at V and 6 bases at J; junction bases unmatched: 13. The CDR3 coding sequence is TGCGCCAGCAGCCGAATCCCGGGACAGGGAGGAAATGGCTACACCTTC. It encodes CASSRIPGQGGNGYTF.

The chain links TRBV5-6 to TRBJ2-2; 8 bases match TRBD1. CDR3 length: 18 residues. V lost 0 bases to trimming and J lost 5 bases; unmatched junction nucleotides: 12. The germline gives CDR1 SGHDT, CDR2 YYEEEE. CDR3 region: CASSLETQGAPGTGELFF. The CDR3 DNA reads as TGTGCCAGCAGCTTGGAGACGCAGGGGGCGCCGGGGACCGGGGAGCTGTTTTTT. The variable domain in full, with the rest retrieved from reference TRBV5-6 and TRBJ2-2, is DAGVTQSPTHLIKTRGQQVTLRCSPKSGHDTVSWYQQALGQGPQFIFQYYEEEERQRGNFPDRFSGHQFPNYSSELNVNALLLGDSALYLCASSLETQGAPGTGELFFGEGSRLTVL.

The chain uses TRBV7-6 and TRBJ2-2, with unresolved D. In germline, CDR1 is SGHVS, CDR2 FNYEAQ. The CDR3 totals 12 residues. Trimming pared 3 bases from V and 7 bases from J, leaving 6 bases between. This chain's CDR3 is CASSFFGGELFF. CDR3 DNA: TGTGCCAGCAGCTTTTTCGGCGGGGAGCTGTTTTTT.

The chain has TRBV7-7 and TRBJ2-5; tentative D call: TRBD1 (8 bases). Germline V CDR1 and CDR2: SSHAT, FNYEAQ (reference sequence). V lost 5 bases, J lost 7 bases, and 20 bases lay in between. This CDR3 comprises 15 residues. For the CDR3, the DNA is TGTGCCAGCAGCGAGCAGGGACAGGCTAGCGGGACCCAGTACTTC. Amino acids: CASSEQGQASGTQYF. The full variable domain, rest sourced from reference TRBV7-7 and TRBJ2-5, is GAGVSQSPRYKVTKRGQDVTLRCDPISSHATLYWYQQALGQGPEFLTYFNYEAQPDKSGLPSDRFSAERPEGSISTLTIQRTEQRDSAMYRCASSEQGQASGTQYFGPGTRLLVL.

There are a few counts of this clone. V is TRBV27 and J is TRBJ2-1, with TRBD1 identical over 7 bases. CDR1 is MNHEY, CDR2 SMNVEV, per germline (reference sequence). This CDR3 comprises 16 residues. The V and J ends lost 2 bases and 0 bases, in that order; junction bases with no gene match: 4. CDR3 sequence reads: CASSLQTGSSYNEQFF. The CDR3 DNA is TGTGCCAGCAGTTTACAGACAGGGAGCTCCTACAATGAGCAGTTCTTC.

The V gene is TRBV28, the J gene TRBJ1-5; 8 positions agree with TRBD1. Germline assignment: CDR1 MDHEN and CDR2 SYDVKM. There are 18 residues in the CDR3. V lost 5 bases to trimming and J lost 2 bases; unmatched junction nucleotides: 14. CDR3 coding DNA: TGTGCCAGCAGTCCCATTCCGTCAGGGGGCTACGGCAATCAGCCCCAGCATTTT. Translating gives CASSPIPSGGYGNQPQHF.

This clone was seen a handful of times. The chain carries TRBV23-1 and TRBJ1-5; D possibly corresponds to TRBD1 (5 bases). TRBV23-1 is marked as an open reading frame, function uncertain. V lost 3 bases to trimming and J lost 0 bases, with 24 bases between them. This CDR3 has 20 amino acids. The CDR3 is CASSHLPQGLTLYSNQPQHF. The CDR3, as DNA: TGCGCCAGCAGTCACCTTCCTCAGGGTCTGACCTTGTATAGCAATCAGCCCCAGCATTTT.

This sequence joins TRBV18 and TRBJ1-1; 8 bases fit TRBD1. Per germline, CDR1 KGHSH and CDR2 LQKENI. The CDR3 is 15 amino acids. J gave up 2 bases and V 5 bases, and 7 bases lay outside the gene matches. The CDR3 DNA reads as TGTGCCAGCTCATTTACAGACAGGGGTAACACTGAAGCTTTCTTT. Its translation: CASSFTDRGNTEAFF.

This sequence joins TRBV4-2 and TRBJ1-2; possible D gene TRBD1, 6 bases. Germline-derived CDR1 and CDR2 are LGHNA and YNFKEQ. V was pared by 1 base and J by 0 bases, with 15 bases between. This CDR3 region has 17 residues. The CDR3 DNA sequence: TGTGCCAGCAGCCAAGCCGGGACAAGATACACTAACTATGGCTACACCTTC. Translation gives CASSQAGTRYTNYGYTF.